What follows is one TCR beta chain and its context. The target antigen is unknown. Vbeta (60) and Jbeta (13) primers were used in the PCR. Assay used: immunoSEQ multiplex PCR; TCRdb lists only in-frame clones, some missing. Of about 200,000 clones listed, around 79% were seen once; the top ten hold approximately 0.36%. This specimen belongs to a study of cytomegalovirus exposure and HLA in healthy donors. Study as a whole: Earlier, 95 million to 130 million unique TCR beta sequences were recovered from about 200 million T cells by an analysis.

The CDR3 covers 11 residues. With 2 bases removed from V and 12 bases from J, the gap between germline ends came to 14 bases. The germline V gene encodes CDR1 GTSNPN and CDR2 SVGIG (reference sequence). Study results and caveats: The authors judged a highly shared variant cluster likely a sequencing artifact. The productive fraction for most TCR beta V segments was about 87% or about 30% in an earlier analysis. A few chains tied to CMV proved CMV antigen-specific in vitro.

This receptor was obtained from a male donor in good health and CMV-seropositive. The specimen was PBMCs. This rearrangement joins TRBV30 to TRBJ2-7, with D perhaps matching TRBD2 (6 bases). CDR3: CAWSSGLRAYF. The CDR3 DNA reads TGTGCCTGGAGTTCGGGACTCCGCGCGTACTTC.